This section outlines one T cell receptor (beta chain) sequence together with its context. This sample is drawn from a study of technical replicates of blood from a few donors. Profiled with immunoSEQ multiplex PCR; TCRdb holds only in-frame clones, not every one. The sample has about 94,000 clones, 90% to 97% seen once; the top ten hold about 0.21%. The CDR3 is 18 residues long. Per the germline V gene, CDR1 is MNHEY and CDR2 is SMNVEV (reference sequence). V was clipped by 1 base and J by 0 bases, with 18 bases between them. Sequencing input: T cells isolated from PBMCs. V is TRBV27 and J is TRBJ1-2, with D hard to call. The receptor was isolated from a human donor in good health. Here the CDR3 DNA reads TGTGCCAGCAGTTTATTTCGCGGTATGATCCTTTCTAACTATGGCTACACCTTC. Translating it yields CASSLFRGMILSNYGYTF.